Presented here are 24 T cell receptor beta chains from one specimen sequenced in a study of T cells in Graves' hyperthyroidism and ophthalmopathy. Researchers amplified the TCR beta CDR3 regions from RNA transcripts. The primer set for the first-round RT-PCR of the TCR CDR3 was HTBI. TCRdb re-derived calls from the multiplex PCR reads in MiXCR, one entry per CDR3 protein. The data show 500,000 to 550,000 distinct CDR3 sequences, with approximately 20% seen just once and 47% held by the top ten. Sequencing used blood. All receptors come from a middle-aged man with Graves' ophthalmopathy.

The chain combines TRBV2 with TRBJ2-7; 8 nucleotides line up with TRBD1. Germline loops: CDR1 SNHLY, CDR2 FYNNEI. This CDR3 is 14 amino acids long. V lost 6 bases and J lost 3; bases outside the gene matches: 7. CDR3 nucleotide sequence: TGTGCCAGCAGAAGGGCAGGGGGCTTCTACGAGCAGTACTTC. This encodes CASRRAGGFYEQYF.

The chain employs TRBV11-2 and TRBJ1-6; tentatively, D is TRBD1 (5 bases). The V end lost 5 bases, the J end lost 13 bases, and 21 bases lay between the germline ends. Looked up from germline, CDR1 is SGHAT and CDR2 is FQNNGV. The CDR3 is 15 amino acids. Here the CDR3 DNA reads TGTGCCAGCAGCCGAACGGACACCCCCGAGGTCCCCCTCCACTTT. Its translation is CASSRTDTPEVPLHF.

The J gene is TRBJ2-1, the V gene TRBV24-1; no definite D call. Germline V gene sequence: CDR1 KGHDR, CDR2 SFDVKD. With 4 bases removed from V and 4 bases from J, the gap between germline ends came to 7 bases. This CDR3 has 13 residues. CDR3 sequence (DNA): TGTGCCACCAGTGACAGTGCTTACAATGAGCAGTTCTTC. Translated, it gives CATSDSAYNEQFF.

The rearrangement joins TRBV5-1 to TRBJ2-7, with TRBD1 matching 8 bases. This CDR3 is 16 amino acids long. The V gene's germline CDR1 is SGHRS and CDR2 YFSETQ. The junction had 15 bases not matched to a gene; V was cut back by 4 bases and J by 6 bases. CDR3 residues: CASSPGQGGSFFEQYF. The CDR3, as DNA: TGCGCCAGCAGCCCAGGACAGGGCGGATCTTTCTTCGAGCAGTACTTC.

This clonotype was detected ten times or more. The J gene is TRBJ2-1, the V gene TRBV7-2, with 16 bases identical to TRBD2. Germline V gene sequence: CDR1 SGHTA, CDR2 FQGNSA. The V segment lost 1 base and the J segment 9 bases; nucleotides outside the gene matches: 6. The CDR3 sequence is 17 residues long. The CDR3 sequence: CASSLVGTSGGAGEQFF. The CDR3 DNA reads as TGTGCCAGCAGCTTAGTTGGGACTAGCGGGGGGGCAGGTGAGCAGTTCTTC.

This clonotype was counted a few times. The rearrangement uses TRBV29-1 and TRBJ2-1; 9 nucleotides match TRBD2. This CDR3 is built from 18 residues. V shed 0 bases and J 0 bases; nucleotides not matched to a gene: 9. Germline CDR1 reads SQVTM; CDR2 reads ANQGSEA. This chain's CDR3 is CSVEEEASGTHSYNEQFF. The CDR3 region has the DNA TGCAGCGTTGAAGAGGAAGCTAGCGGGACCCACTCCTACAATGAGCAGTTCTTC.

This clonotype was counted between two and nine times. This sequence joins TRBV5-1 and TRBJ2-1; 9 bases match TRBD2. Germline CDR1 is SGHRS and CDR2 is YFSETQ. The CDR3 spans 16 residues. The V and J ends lost 5 bases and 2 bases, in that order; junction bases with no gene match: 8. The chain's CDR3 is CASSFSSGVAYNEQFF. DNA for the CDR3: TGCGCCAGCAGTTTTTCTAGCGGGGTAGCCTACAATGAGCAGTTCTTC.

This clonotype was recorded a few times. This chain joins TRBV10-3 and TRBJ2-7; D is tentatively TRBD1 or TRBD2 (6 bases each). The V end was cut by 3 bases, the J end by 9 bases, with 18 bases between. CDR3 size: 14 residues. Germline V gives CDR1 ENHRY, CDR2 SYGVKD. CDR3 DNA: TGTGCCATCAGTGACCTACGAGGGGGGCCGGGGCAGTACTTC. It encodes CAISDLRGGPGQYF.

Notes on this clonotype: A much larger clonotype is one base distant, so this may be a read error. The CDR3 end shows no conserved phenylalanine or tryptophan, and so a read error is likely. The chain links TRBV10-3 to TRBJ1-2, with D possibly matching TRBD1 (5 bases). Trimming cost V 11 bases and J 7 bases, with 17 bases left between them. The V gene's germline CDR1 is ENHRY and CDR2 SYGVKD. The CDR3 length is 12 residues. CDR3 protein: CAVQQDVGGYTI. The CDR3, as DNA: TGTGCCGTACAACAGGATGTGGGTGGCTACACCATC.

The rearrangement uses TRBV7-2 and TRBJ2-5, with 12 nucleotides matching TRBD1. Germline assignment: CDR1 SGHTA and CDR2 FQGNSA. This CDR3 region has 16 residues. The J segment lost 4 bases and the V segment lost 4 bases, leaving 7 bases of the junction unmatched. The CDR3 loop is CASSYTGTGGGETQYF. DNA for the CDR3: TGTGCCAGCAGCTACACCGGGACAGGGGGCGGAGAGACCCAGTACTTC.

There are a few counts of this clonotype. The chain employs TRBV15 and TRBJ2-7; D is ambiguous. Looked up from germline, CDR1 is LNHNV and CDR2 is YYDKDF (reference sequence). CDR3 length: 13 residues. Trimming pared 5 bases from V and 2 bases from J, leaving 10 bases between. The CDR3 coding sequence is TGTGCCACCAGCCTAGGAGTGACCTACGAGCAGTACTTC. This translates into CATSLGVTYEQYF. The variable domain in full, completed from reference TRBV15 and TRBJ2-7, reads DAMVIQNPRYQVTQFGKPVTLSCSQTLNHNVMYWYQQKSSQAPKLLFHYYDKDFNNEADTPDNFQSRRPNTSFCFLDIRSPGLGDTAMYLCATSLGVTYEQYFGPGTRLTVT.

This clonotype has ten or more counts. The chain joins TRBV7-3 to TRBJ2-1, with D possibly being TRBD2 (6 bases). Trimming took 4 bases from V and 6 from J, leaving 13 bases between them. The CDR3 consists of 14 residues. Germline V CDR1 and CDR2: SGHTA, FQGTGA. The CDR3, as DNA: TGTGCCAGCAGCTCCGTAGCCGGGAGCAATGAGCAGTTCTTC. It yields the protein CASSSVAGSNEQFF.

This chain connects TRBV7-8 to TRBJ2-1, with 9 bases lining up with TRBD2. CDR3 length equals 13 residues. Looked up from germline, CDR1 is SGHVS and CDR2 is FQNEAQ. The V segment lost 5 bases and the J segment 13 bases; nucleotides outside the gene matches: 9. The CDR3 spells CASSPTGTSYQFF. For the CDR3, the DNA is TGTGCCAGCAGCCCCACCGGGACTAGCTACCAGTTCTTC.

The rearrangement uses TRBV6-1 and TRBJ2-7; 12 bases match TRBD1. The CDR3 has 16 residues. Trimming took 5 bases from V and 0 from J; bases not matched to a gene: 5. The germline gives CDR1 MNHNS, CDR2 SASEGT. The CDR3 DNA follows: TGTGCCAGCAGTACCTGGGGACAGGGGGCCTCCTACGAGCAGTACTTC. Protein: CASSTWGQGASYEQYF.

This clonotype was found many times. The V gene is TRBV7-2, the J gene TRBJ2-1; no clear D gene. Trimming shortened V by 1 base and J by 3 bases, and 10 bases separated the two germline ends. Per germline, CDR1 SGHTA and CDR2 FQGNSA. This CDR3 comprises 15 residues. This CDR3 reads CASSLEGHLYNEQFF. CDR3 DNA: TGTGCCAGCAGCTTAGAGGGTCACCTCTACAATGAGCAGTTCTTC.

This clonotype was seen more than once but under ten times. The J gene is TRBJ1-2, the V gene TRBV11-2, with 7 bases matching TRBD1. This CDR3 contains 14 residues. The V segment lost 4 bases and the J segment 0 bases; nucleotides outside the gene matches: 2. In germline, CDR1 is SGHAT, CDR2 FQNNGV. The CDR3 coding sequence is TGTGCCAGCAGCTCGGACAGGACTAACTATGGCTACACCTTC. Translated: CASSSDRTNYGYTF.

Points on this clonotype: An end of the junction does not agree with germline; a read error may underlie this. This sequence joins TRBV20-1 and TRBJ2-1, with D possibly TRBD2 on 5 matching bases. The CDR3 spans 14 residues. Germline V lookup: CDR1 DFQATT, CDR2 SNEGSKA (reference sequence). CDR3 sequence reads: CSASRSGFYSEQFF. DNA of the CDR3: TGCAGTGCTAGCAGATCGGGATTCTACAGTGAGCAGTTCTTC.

This sequence joins TRBV10-1 and TRBJ2-2, with 13 nucleotides matching TRBD2. J gave up 5 bases and V 11 bases, and 11 bases lay outside the gene matches. This CDR3 comprises 16 residues. Germline V gene lookup returns CDR1 WNHNN and CDR2 SYGVQD (reference sequence). The CDR3 DNA sequence: TGCGCCGGATGGAGACTAGCGGGAGGAGGGACCGGGGAGCTGTTTTTT. Amino acids: CAGWRLAGGGTGELFF.

Many counts were recorded for this clonotype. A junction boundary mismatches the germline segment, possibly from a read error. J is TRBJ1-1 and V is TRBV5-1, with D uncertain. Germline V gene lookup returns CDR1 SGHRS and CDR2 YFSETQ. The CDR3 has 14 amino acids. The CDR3 is CASSLDSGNTEAFF. The CDR3, as DNA: TGTGCCAGCAGCCTAGATTCGGGCAACACTGAAGCTTTCTTT.

The count of this clonotype is one. This clone may be a read error of a much larger clone one base away. The chain is built from TRBV28 and TRBJ2-7; TRBD1 or TRBD2 may be the D gene (6 bases each). Germline loops: CDR1 MDHEN, CDR2 SYDVKM. Trimming cost V 6 bases and J 7 bases, with 13 bases left between them. The CDR3 contains 12 residues. The CDR3, as DNA: TGTGCCAGCAGCCCCGGGGGCCGGGAGCAGTACTTC. It codes for CASSPGGREQYF.

This clonotype was seen more than once but under ten times. The chain has TRBV24-1 and TRBJ1-2, with D tentatively TRBD1 (6 bases). The CDR3 is made up of 13 amino acids. Germline lookup yields CDR1 KGHDR and CDR2 SFDVKD. V was clipped by 7 bases and J by 7 bases, with 15 bases between them. CDR3 nucleotide sequence: TGTGCCACCAGCTCCGGGACATCTGCTGGCTACACCTTC. This encodes CATSSGTSAGYTF.

This clonotype was found many times. The gene calls are TRBV7-2 and TRBJ2-1, with D perhaps being TRBD1 or TRBD2 (5 bases each). V was trimmed by 6 bases and J by 5 bases, leaving 17 bases between them. Germline assignment: CDR1 SGHTA and CDR2 FQGNSA. The CDR3 is 15 amino acids. In nucleotides, the CDR3 is TGTGCCAGCAGACCTTTAGCCGGGGACCACAATGAGCAGTTCTTC. It encodes CASRPLAGDHNEQFF. The variable domain in full, completed from reference TRBV7-2 and TRBJ2-1, reads GAGVSQSPSNKVTEKGKDVELRCDPISGHTALYWYRQSLGQGLEFLIYFQGNSAPDKSGLPSDRFSAERTGGSVSTLTIQRTQQEDSAVYLCASRPLAGDHNEQFFGPGTRLTVL.

This clonotype occurred many times. The chain links TRBV7-3 to TRBJ2-2; D is possibly TRBD1 (5 bases). CDR3 length: 17 amino acids. Looked up from germline, CDR1 is SGHTA and CDR2 is FQGTGA. V lost 2 bases to trimming and J lost 0 bases, with 13 bases between them. CDR3 sequence: CASSLDPRAANTGELFF. The CDR3 DNA reads as TGTGCCAGCAGCTTAGACCCCAGGGCCGCGAACACCGGGGAGCTGTTTTTT.

This clonotype has at least ten counts. The chain is built from TRBV28 and TRBJ1-2; D is undetermined. Trimming left V 6 bases short and J 2 bases short, with 13 bases between. The CDR3 length is 14 residues. Germline CDR1 reads MDHEN; CDR2 reads SYDVKM. This CDR3 is CASSIRSRNYGYTF. CDR3 bases: TGTGCCAGCAGCATAAGGTCCAGAAACTATGGCTACACCTTC.